This is a list of T cell receptor beta chains from one sample in a study of cytomegalovirus exposure and HLA in healthy donors. Clones were sequenced by immunoSEQ multiplex PCR, and TCRdb holds only the in-frame ones, with some missing. The sample consists of roughly 150,000 clones, 85% of them appearing once. Source material: PBMCs. These receptors were obtained from a woman between 18 and 30 years old in good health and CMV-seronegative. Each CDR3 is given with its conserved first and last residue. A D gene is named only where the DNA matches it firmly.

v_gene	j_gene	d_gene	CDR3nt	CDR3aa
TRBV2	TRBJ1-4	.	TGTGCCAGCACCCCGGGTCCCTGGGAGAAACTGTTTTTT	CASTPGPWEKLFF
TRBV4-1	TRBJ2-5	TRBD2	TGCGCCAGCAGCCAAGATAGCGGACTAGCGGTCGAGACCCAGTACTTC	CASSQDSGLAVETQYF
TRBV18	TRBJ1-4	.	TGTGCCAGCTCACCACCGAGGGGCCGGGACGGACTAACCTCTAATGAAAAACTGTTTTTT	CASSPPRGRDGLTSNEKLFF
TRBV4-2	TRBJ2-7	TRBD2	TGTGCCAGCAGCCAAGAATGGACTAGCGGCTACGAGCAGTACTTC	CASSQEWTSGYEQYF
TRBV5-1	TRBJ2-4	TRBD1	TGCGCCAGCAGCTTGGTCGGACAGGGTGGCATTCAGTACTTC	CASSLVGQGGIQYF
TRBV6-5	TRBJ2-7	TRBD2	TGTGCCAGCAGATTAGCGGGAGCACCCCGGGAGCAGTACTTC	CASRLAGAPREQYF
TRBV7-9	TRBJ1-2	.	TGTGCCAGCAGTTCAATGCCGGGGTCCAACTATGGCTACACCTTC	CASSSMPGSNYGYTF
TRBV6-6	TRBJ2-3	.	TGTGCCAGCAATCAGGGATTTAGCACAGATACGCAGTATTTT	CASNQGFSTDTQYF
TRBV6-5	TRBJ2-7	.	TGTGCCAGCAGTTACCGACAATTCTCCTACGAGCAGTACTTC	CASSYRQFSYEQYF
TRBV5-6	TRBJ2-2	.	TGTGCCAGCCACCTCGGGAGTTACACCGGGGAGCTGTTTTTT	CASHLGSYTGELFF
TRBV9	TRBJ2-1	TRBD2	TGTGCCAGCAGCCCGAGGACTAGCGGGAGCTCCTACAATGAGCAGTTCTTC	CASSPRTSGSSYNEQFF
TRBV5-4	TRBJ2-5	TRBD2	TGTGCCAGCAGCGATCAGACTAGCGGGGGGGAGACCCAGTACTTC	CASSDQTSGGETQYF
TRBV30	TRBJ1-2	.	TGTGCCTGGACTGGGACAAAAAACTATGGCTACACCTTC	CAWTGTKNYGYTF
TRBV5-1	TRBJ1-1	TRBD1	TGCGCCAGCAGAATAATGACAGGGGGTCAGGAAGCTTTCTTT	CASRIMTGGQEAFF
TRBV30	TRBJ2-2	.	TGTGCCTGGGGAGGCGGGGAGCTGTTTTTT	CAWGGGELFF